A selection of T cell receptor beta chains follows, all from one sample in a study of blood T cells in healthy people across ages. MiXCR, applied by TCRdb to the 5' RACE reads, yields one record per CDR3 protein. The sample has about 800,000 distinct CDR3 sequences, just under 25% seen once; the top ten hold approximately 3.7%. In addition, the sample was reused for a study of T cells of mothers and their children.

Sequencing was carried out using blood. These receptor sequences come from a boy between 10 and 17 years old in good health. CDR3s include the opening cysteine and the closing phenylalanine or tryptophan. A D gene is named only where the DNA matches it firmly. Rows give clone size only sometimes, using once, few, many, or a class for an expanded clone.

>TRBJ1-1|few|.|TRBV9
TGTGCCAGCACTCCCGGGGGGCAACAGAACACTGAAGCTTTCTTT
CASTPGGQQNTEAFF
>TRBJ1-2|few|.|TRBV24-1
TGTGCCACCAGTGATACAGGGATCGACGGCTACACCTTC
CATSDTGIDGYTF
>TRBJ2-7|many|TRBD2|TRBV28
TGTGCCAGCAGTCTGACTAGCGGGTCTTCCTACGAGCAGTACTTC
CASSLTSGSSYEQYF
>TRBJ2-5|few|TRBD1|TRBV7-9
TGTGCCAGCACCTTTAGGGACAGTCAAGAGACCCAGTACTTC
CASTFRDSQETQYF
>TRBJ1-4|.|.|TRBV6-5
TGTGCCAGCAGCTATAGTCCAACTAGTGAAAAACTGTTTTTT
CASSYSPTSEKLFF
>TRBJ2-7|.|TRBD1|TRBV27
TGTGCCAGCAGTTCCAGGGGGCGGGCCGAGCAGTACTTC
CASSSRGRAEQYF
>TRBJ2-6|few|.|TRBV28
TGTGCCAGCAGCTCCGGGGGGCGTTCCTCCGGGGCCAACGTCCTGACTTTC
CASSSGGRSSGANVLTF
>TRBJ2-4|.|.|TRBV14
TGTGCCAGCAGCCAAGATCGTTCTGTGGTTCAGTACTTC
CASSQDRSVVQYF
>TRBJ1-5|.|.|TRBV15
TGTGCCACCAGCAGAGAAGGGAGCTCAAGCAATCAGCCCCAGCATTTT
CATSREGSSSNQPQHF
>TRBJ1-6|.|.|TRBV3-1
TGTGCCAGCAGCCCCAGGGCGCATAATTCACCCCTCCACTTT
CASSPRAHNSPLHF
>TRBJ2-3|.|TRBD2|TRBV20-1
TGCAGTGCTATAAAAGGGACTAGCGGGATTACAGATACGCAGTATTTT
CSAIKGTSGITDTQYF
>TRBJ2-1|.|.|TRBV5-1
TGCGCCAGCAGCTTCGGCATCCCAGGGTATACCTACAATGAGCAGTTCTTC
CASSFGIPGYTYNEQFF
>TRBJ1-4|.|.|TRBV28
TGTGCCAGCAGTTTAGGCTTAGCAGGGTCGAGAGAAAAACTGTTTTTT
CASSLGLAGSREKLFF
>TRBJ2-2|.|TRBD1|TRBV4-3
TGCGCCAGCAGCCAAGGGACAGGGGCCACCGGGGAGCTGTTTTTT
CASSQGTGATGELFF
>TRBJ2-7|few|.|TRBV29-1
TGCAGCGTTTCGGAACCCGGGACACTAAGCTCCTACGAGCAGTACTTC
CSVSEPGTLSSYEQYF
>TRBJ2-3|few|.|TRBV7-9
TGTGCCAGCAGGTCGGCAGGGCAGCCAGATACGCAGTATTTT
CASRSAGQPDTQYF
>TRBJ2-5|.|TRBD1|TRBV27
TGTGCCAGCAGTTCCCGACAGACAGGGTTAACGGAGACCCAGTACTTC
CASSSRQTGLTETQYF
>TRBJ2-7|few|.|TRBV2
TGTGCCAGCAGTGAAGCGTACAAGAGCTCCTACGAGCAGTACTTC
CASSEAYKSSYEQYF
>TRBJ2-5|few|.|TRBV7-2
TGTGCCAGCAGCCCCTCGATGGTGAGCGAGACCCAGTACTTC
CASSPSMVSETQYF
>TRBJ1-4|few|TRBD1|TRBV5-1
TGCGCCAGTTCCGGGACAGGGATGGAAGAAAAACTGTTTTTT
CASSGTGMEEKLFF
>TRBJ2-7|many|TRBD1|TRBV30
TGTGCCTGGAGCACAGGGACAGGTAGCAACGAGCAGTACTTC
CAWSTGTGSNEQYF
>TRBJ1-1|.|.|TRBV20-1
TGCAGTGCTACCAACAGGAGGTCGAACACTGAAGCTTTCTTT
CSATNRRSNTEAFF
>TRBJ2-4|.|.|TRBV2
TGTGCTAGCAGTGCAGGGGAGGAAAACATTCAGTACTTC
CASSAGEENIQYF
>TRBJ2-1|few|TRBD2|TRBV7-2
TGTGCCAGCAGCTATCGGGAGGGTCCCTACAATGAGCAGTTCTTC
CASSYREGPYNEQFF